A selection of T cell receptor beta chains follows, all from one sample in a study of cytomegalovirus exposure and HLA in healthy donors. TCRdb's copy holds only in-frame clones and misses some; the assay was immunoSEQ multiplex PCR. The sample includes 110,000 to 150,000 clones, 94% seen only once; the top ten take approximately 1.8%. What was sequenced was PBMCs. The receptors shown here come from a man aged 18 to 29 in good health and CMV-seropositive. CDR3s include the opening cysteine and the closing phenylalanine or tryptophan. D genes are given only for firm matches. Size values are once, few and many counts, or a class for expanded clones, and some rows have none.

TGCGCCAGCAGCCAGCCCGGGGGGACCTACGAGCAGTACTTC,CASSQPGGTYEQYF,TRBD2,.,TRBV4-1,TRBJ2-7
TGTGCCAGCAGCCCCCTTGGGTCCCTAGCTGAAGCTTTCTTT,CASSPLGSLAEAFF,.,.,TRBV16,TRBJ1-1
TGTGCCAGCAGCCGGGACAAGCCGAACACTGAAGCTTTCTTT,CASSRDKPNTEAFF,.,.,TRBV7-9,TRBJ1-1
TGTGCCAGCAGCGTACTAGCGGACCGGGAGCAGTACTTC,CASSVLADREQYF,TRBD2,.,TRBV2,TRBJ2-7
TGTGCCATCAGGGAAAGCGGGAGCGGGACAGATACGCAGTATTTT,CAIRESGSGTDTQYF,TRBD2,.,TRBV10-3,TRBJ2-3
TGCGCCAGCAGCTTAATCCCTACAGGGGAGAACACTGAAGCTTTCTTT,CASSLIPTGENTEAFF,TRBD1,.,TRBV5-1,TRBJ1-1
TGTGCCAGCTCACCGCCCGGAGGGAATGAAAAACTGTTTTTT,CASSPPGGNEKLFF,.,.,TRBV18,TRBJ1-4
TGTGCCAGCAGCCAAGGGTGGGGCTACTATGGCTACACCTTC,CASSQGWGYYGYTF,.,.,TRBV14,TRBJ1-2
TGTGCCAGCAGCCTCTCACTGCAGGCGGGCGAGCAGTACTTC,CASSLSLQAGEQYF,.,.,TRBV7-9,TRBJ2-7
TGTGCCAGCAGCTTACCCCCACAGGGAAGGGAACACACCTTC,CASSLPPQGREHTF,.,.,TRBV7-2,TRBJ1-2
TGTGCCAGCAGTCCAGGGACAGCGGCCCTCGGCTACACCTTC,CASSPGTAALGYTF,TRBD1,.,TRBV27,TRBJ1-2
TGTGCCCCAAAGCGGCTAGCGGTCTTATGGGAGCAGTACTTC,CAPKRLAVLWEQYF,TRBD2,.,TRBV30,TRBJ2-7
TGTGCCAGTAGTATAGCGTACAGTTCCTACGAGCAGTACTTC,CASSIAYSSYEQYF,.,.,TRBV19,TRBJ2-7
TGTGCCAGCAGCTCCGCTGAGCGGGGCGAGCAGTACTTC,CASSSAERGEQYF,TRBD2,.,TRBV7-7,TRBJ2-7
TGCGCCAGCAGCCCCGGGACAGGGGCGAACGAGCAGTACTTC,CASSPGTGANEQYF,TRBD1,once,TRBV5-1,TRBJ2-7
TGTGCCAGTAGTATACGTCAGGGTGGTGGCAATCAGCCCCAGCATTTT,CASSIRQGGGNQPQHF,.,.,TRBV19,TRBJ1-5
TGTGCCAGCAGCAACCGGTACAGGACCAATCAGCCCCAGCATTTT,CASSNRYRTNQPQHF,.,.,TRBV21-1,TRBJ1-5
TGTGCCAGCAGCTTAGACAGGGTCAACGTGTGGGGCTACACCTTC,CASSLDRVNVWGYTF,.,.,TRBV7-9,TRBJ1-2
TGCGCCAGCAGCTCCGGTCTCCGCACCTACAATGAGCAGTTCTTC,CASSSGLRTYNEQFF,.,.,TRBV4-1,TRBJ2-1